This is a list of T cell receptor beta chains from one sample in a study of OX40 agonist ivuxolimab in advanced cancers. Here immunoSEQ multiplex PCR was the method, and the copy in TCRdb shows in-frame clones only, minus some. Among about 120,000 clones listed, more than 80% were seen once. Source: CD4+ or CD8+ T cells sorted from blood, taken in a trial of the OX40 agonist ivuxolimab. Receptors originate from an adult with an advanced solid tumor such as melanoma, head and neck, liver or kidney cancer. Each CDR3 is given without its conserved first and last residue. The D gene is left open where the match is weak.

>TRBV2|-|TRBJ2-2
ASSEGPPRGELF
>TRBV7-2|-|TRBJ1-2
ASSMSGNYGYT
>TRBV30|-|TRBJ2-1
AWSRRETAGEQF
>TRBV30|TRBD1|TRBJ1-3
AWSQGAEGNTIY
>TRBV7-8|-|-
ASSSIIQGSEQY
>TRBV30|-|TRBJ2-5
AWSVSLVETQY
>TRBV27|-|TRBJ1-2
ASSFGGEAHYGYT
>TRBV2|-|TRBJ1-2
ASSEFYGYT
>TRBV7-2|TRBD1|TRBJ2-2
ASSQSGQGSGELF
>TRBV27|-|TRBJ1-2
ASKPGTMDYGYT
>TRBV6-1|-|TRBJ1-3
ASRLSSGNTIY
>TRBV25-1|TRBD1|TRBJ2-7
ASSDLGQVSTSYEQY
>TRBV30|-|TRBJ2-3
AWNRQLGSTDTQY
>TRBV7-6|TRBD1|TRBJ1-2
ASSLASGQGVGGYT
>TRBV28|-|TRBJ1-5
ASSQFGNQPQH